The clone carrying this TCR beta chain appeared many times. MiXCR was run by TCRdb on the 5' RACE reads, yielding one entry per CDR3 protein. The sample has about 30,000 distinct CDR3 sequences, around 5% seen once. Germline V CDR1 and CDR2: SGHDT, YYEEEE. This CDR3 region has 14 residues. The V segment lost 4 bases and the J segment 3 bases; nucleotides outside the gene matches: 3. This sample was included in a study of T cells after yellow fever vaccination. This receptor was identified in a man aged 25 to 45 who received the YFV17D yellow fever vaccine. V and J are TRBV5-6 and TRBJ2-7, with 11 nucleotides matching TRBD2. The sequencing here drew on CD8+ T cells sorted from PBMCs, taken 10 days after the yellow fever booster vaccination. CDR3 protein: CASSRTSGSYEQYF. CDR3 DNA: TGTGCCAGCAGCCGAACTAGCGGGAGCTACGAGCAGTACTTC.